This entry describes one T cell receptor beta chain. The antigen remains unidentified. Blood sampling took place at baseline, cycle 4 day 1, and cycle 7 day 1. There are 15 residues in the CDR3. Germline V gene data show CDR1 as SGHDN and CDR2 as FVKESK. J lost 4 bases, V lost 5 bases, and 7 bases had no gene match. These data belong to a study of OX40 agonist ivuxolimab in advanced cancers. Overall study context: A male proportion of over 75% was recorded, with mean age 60 years and range roughly 20 to 90. Broader study findings: Near-lowest levels of clonal expansion characterized partial responders at 0.1-3.0 mg/kg.

TCRdb's table, derived via immunoSEQ multiplex PCR, lists solely in-frame clones and lacks some. The table has 65,000 to 70,000 clones, roughly 80% seen once. Source: CD4+ or CD8+ T cells sorted from blood, taken in a trial of the OX40 agonist ivuxolimab. V usage is TRBV14 and J usage is TRBJ2-2; 7 bases map to TRBD2. The sequence was collected from an adult with an advanced solid tumor such as melanoma, head and neck, liver or kidney cancer. The CDR3 DNA reads as TGTGCCAGCAGCATCTTGGGCGGGGGCACCGGGGAGCTGTTTTTT. Translated, it gives CASSILGGGTGELFF. Variable domain in full (rest from reference TRBV14 and TRBJ2-2): EAGVTQFPSHSVIEKGQTVTLRCDPISGHDNLYWYRRVMGKEIKFLLHFVKESKQDESGMPNNRFLAERTGGTYSTLKVQPAELEDSGVYFCASSILGGGTGELFFGEGSRLTVL.